Presented here are 4 T cell receptor beta chains from one specimen sequenced in a study of cytomegalovirus exposure and HLA in healthy donors (dated by TCRdb to 2016 to 2017). Preparation of the library involved the immunoSEQ multiplex PCR assay. The multiplex PCR relied on a mix of 60 forward primers for TCR Vbeta segments and 13 reverse primers for TCR Jbeta segments. Sourced from immuneACCESS, this table was stored by TCRdb with only in-frame sequences that have V and J called. A share of the clones is absent; for the studies checked, an unresolved V gene accounts for under half, and the remainder has no known explanation. The sample table contains about 130,000 clones; only one count was recorded for 81% of them. The ten largest clones take up 4% of the sample. Sequences were obtained from PBMCs. These receptor sequences come from a man aged 18 to 35 in good health and CMV-seropositive.

The V and J genes are TRBV27 and TRBJ2-5, with 9 bases aligning to TRBD1. Near its end, the DNA agrees better with TRBJ2-7, so the J call may be wrong. The CDR3 runs 15 residues. Germline V lookup: CDR1 MNHEY, CDR2 SMNVEV (reference sequence). The CDR3 bases are TGTGCCAGCAGTGTCGGGACAGGGAGTCCCTACGAGCAGTACTTC. This gives the protein CASSVGTGSPYEQYF.

V usage is TRBV18 and J usage is TRBJ1-3; 8 positions match TRBD1. CDR1 and CDR2 (germline): KGHSH, LQKENI. The CDR3 has 17 residues. V was clipped by 3 bases and J by 4 bases; unmatched bases: 11. The CDR3 reads CASSPGTGLWRGNTIYF. The CDR3 DNA sequence: TGTGCCAGCTCACCCGGGACAGGCCTTTGGAGAGGAAACACCATATATTTT.

J is TRBJ1-1 and V is TRBV11-1; TRBD1 is a possible D gene (6 bases). Germline CDR1 SGHAT, CDR2 FQDESV (reference sequence). The CDR3 runs 15 residues. The ends were cut back, 5 bases at V and 1 base at J, with 14 bases in the middle. Written as DNA, the CDR3 is TGTGCCAGCAGCACCCGGACAGTGTGGAACACTGAAGCTTTCTTT. Translated: CASSTRTVWNTEAFF.

This chain uses TRBV6-5 with TRBJ2-7; the match to TRBD2 covers 10 bases. The germline V gene encodes CDR1 MNHEY and CDR2 SVGAGI. CDR3 length: 14 residues. The junction had 4 bases not matched to a gene; V was cut back by 5 bases and J by 3 bases. CDR3 amino acids: CASSLLAGVYEQYF. DNA of the CDR3: TGTGCCAGCAGTCTTCTAGCGGGAGTCTACGAGCAGTACTTC.